The 3 T cell receptor beta chains in this list originate from one sample, sequenced in a study of cytomegalovirus exposure and HLA in healthy donors. Both 60 Vbeta primers and 13 Jbeta primers went into the PCR. Sequencing used immunoSEQ multiplex PCR; TCRdb keeps in-frame clones, though not all of them. This sample has 100,000 to 150,000 clones, with over 60% found just once. The sample taken for sequencing was PBMCs. These receptors all come from a human donor in good health.

The chain carries TRBV9 and TRBJ1-2; D might be TRBD1 (6 bases). The CDR3 has 14 amino acids. Germline assignment: CDR1 SGDLS and CDR2 YYNGEE. The V gene lost 4 bases and the J gene lost 7 bases, with 17 bases spanning the gap. The CDR3 here is CASSPEQGWSGYTF. The DNA for the CDR3 is TGTGCCAGCAGCCCCGAACAGGGCTGGTCTGGCTACACCTTC.

CDR3 nucleotide sequence: TGTGCCAGCGGGATTGTGGGGGCCCCCTACGAGCAGTACTTC. This translates into CASGIVGAPYEQYF. The J gene is TRBJ2-7, the V gene TRBV5-4, with D possibly matching TRBD1 (6 bases). CDR3 length: 14 residues. The V and J ends lost 7 bases and 2 bases respectively, with 16 bases between them. Looked up from germline, CDR1 is SGHNT and CDR2 is YYREEE (reference sequence). The full variable domain, with the rest looked up from reference TRBV5-4 and TRBJ2-7, is ETGVTQSPTHLIKTRGQQVTLRCSSQSGHNTVSWYQQALGQGPQFIFQYYREEENGRGNFPPRFSGLQFPNYSSELNVNALELDDSALYLCASGIVGAPYEQYFGPGTRLTVT.

This chain connects TRBV28 to TRBJ2-7; 10 nucleotides match TRBD1. From germline, CDR1 is MDHEN and CDR2 SYDVKM. The CDR3 runs to 17 residues. Trimming at V came to 6 bases and at J to 3 bases, leaving 14 bases not matched to a gene. The CDR3 protein is CASSPTGPGTGVYEQYF. The DNA for the CDR3 is TGTGCCAGCAGCCCCACGGGTCCCGGGACAGGGGTCTACGAGCAGTACTTC.